This TCR beta chain was obtained from a study of cytomegalovirus exposure and HLA in healthy donors. PCR employed 60 Vbeta and 13 Jbeta primers. Per the original methods: Roughly 11 million shared chains were among about 80 million unique TCR beta chains counted in a later analysis. Using immunoSEQ multiplex PCR, the repertoire was profiled, and TCRdb retains in-frame clones only, with some absent. From that table come the V and J calls and clone size; the DNA was used to work out D and trimming. The sample has some 90,000 clones, approximately 79% seen once; the top ten hold about 2.9%. With regard to this clone: The target antigen is unknown.

Findings and caveats of the study: In a later analysis, CMV-associated beta chains were mostly HLA-associated, it appeared. Compared with the approximately 700-donor mean, an Asian-associated ancestry cluster reportedly had fewer N-insertions, according to a later analysis.

This CDR3 region has 13 residues. In germline, CDR1 is SGHTA, CDR2 FQGTGA. V lost 4 bases and J lost 6; bases outside the gene matches: 3. Material for sequencing was PBMCs. The receptor was isolated from a young man in good health and CMV-seronegative. The chain employs TRBV7-3 and TRBJ2-3; 8 positions agree with TRBD2. The CDR3 DNA reads TGTGCCAGCAGCTCCTTAGCGGGGGATACGCAGTATTTT. It yields the protein CASSSLAGDTQYF.